Detailed here is one TCR beta chain. What it recognizes is unknown. Assay used: immunoSEQ multiplex PCR; TCRdb lists only in-frame clones, some missing. The table records about 320,000 clones, approximately 80% of them present only once. This sample is drawn from a study of Ad26.COV2.S vaccination and SARS-CoV-2 variants. Whole-study findings and limits: Assessments of TCR breadth and depth may have underestimated the total T cell responses. Vaccinees reportedly had broad spike-specific CD8+ and CD4+ T cell responses.

Specified treatment: some 20 received Ad26.COV2.S at low or high dose, single or two shots; a few received placebo; per-sample allocation not given. Collection of samples fell on day 63 after the first vaccine or placebo injection. Immunization relied on an Ad26 vector, which expressed Wuhan-strain SARS-CoV-2 spike. In germline, CDR1 is SGHRS, CDR2 YFSETQ. V was pared by 4 bases and J by 4 bases, with 21 bases between. The CDR3 has 16 amino acids. The receptor comes from a person between 18 and 65 years old who received the Ad26.COV2.S COVID-19 vaccine or a placebo. The sequenced sample was peripheral blood, obtained in a trial of Ad26.COV2.S vaccine versus placebo. The rearrangement joins TRBV5-1 to TRBJ2-7; D perhaps matches TRBD1 (6 bases). The CDR3 here is CASSPRRGTLQYEQYF. The CDR3 bases are TGCGCCAGCAGCCCTCGTCGTGGGACACTTCAATACGAGCAGTACTTC.